This T cell receptor beta chain was identified in a study of vaccination effects on CD4 cells after COVID-19. Sequenced by immunoSEQ multiplex PCR; TCRdb stores in-frame clones only, minus some. Here the sample spans around 50,000 clones, 50% to 70% being singletons. Once cultured for roughly 10 days, the cells underwent separation to obtain CD4+ T cells. About this clone: Its antigen is undetermined.

Sequences were derived from CD4+ T cells from PBMCs cultured without peptide, sampled before COVID-19 vaccination. The receptor comes from a human donor who received a COVID-19 vaccine.

The CDR3 DNA follows: TGTGCCAGCAGCTTAGGCAGAGGGGGGTCCTACGAGCAGTACTTC. Amino acid sequence: CASSLGRGGSYEQYF. The V gene is TRBV7-2, the J gene TRBJ2-7; D might be TRBD1 or TRBD2, each matching 6 bases. Trimming removed 1 base from V and 1 base from J, with 11 bases in between. The CDR3 length is 15 residues. Germline loops: CDR1 SGHTA, CDR2 FQGNSA. Drawing the rest from reference TRBV7-2 and TRBJ2-7, the complete variable domain is GAGVSQSPSNKVTEKGKDVELRCDPISGHTALYWYRQSLGQGLEFLIYFQGNSAPDKSGLPSDRFSAERTGGSVSTLTIQRTQQEDSAVYLCASSLGRGGSYEQYFGPGTRLTVT.